This T cell receptor beta chain was sequenced for a study of blood T cell repertoires in COVID-19 (dated by TCRdb to 2020 to 2022). Regarding the study in general: The collaborator samples originated in the United States, Italy and Spain and spanned the acute and convalescent phases of COVID-19. The repertoires were released in a freely available public database meant as a resource for research on the immune response to SARS-CoV-2. HLA class I and class II types, where available, came from metadata supplied by the sample provider rather than from assay-based typing. The dataset comprised deeply sampled blood TCRbeta repertoires from subjects exposed to, actively infected with, or recovered from COVID-19. A de-identified subject ID, COVID-19 status, age in years and sex were almost always included in the sample metadata. Samples were obtained from the ongoing ImmuneRACE study (first 160 participants) and from about 1,300 subjects provided by 6 global collaborators. The material from the prospective study consisted of cDNA or gDNA derived from T cells, B-cell-depleted T cells, or PBMCs.

TCRbeta CDR3 regions were amplified from genomic DNA by means of the immunoSEQ Assay, a bias-controlled multiplex PCR. As for the authors' bioinformatics: Within the assay, amplification of reference gene primers was used to estimate how many nucleated cells each sample contained. To quantify the absolute abundance of each unique TCRbeta CDR3 rearrangement, sequence reads were collapsed and filtered. For each sample, productive Simpson clonality was calculated as the square root of Simpson's diversity index across productive rearrangements. The immuneACCESS repertoire file appears here via TCRdb, limited to in-frame rearrangements. These files lack a portion of the clones; in checked studies, under half of the deficit traces to unresolved V genes, and the cause of the others is not known. For V, J and clone size, that table is used; D and trimming come from the DNA. The sample table lists more than 150,000 clones, around nine tenths of them with a count of one. Roughly 2.2% of the sample is in the top ten clones.

The study at large found these results: Clinical and demographic metadata were provided uncurated, with the amount varying by source and participant.

Compared with germline, V lacks 4 bases and J lacks 3 bases; bases without a gene match: 9. Reading the germline V gene gives CDR1 SGHRS and CDR2 YFSETQ. Taken from cysteine to phenylalanine, the CDR3 has 15 residues. The sequence is cut down to CDR3 DNA, 45 bases in frame from base 1. The collaborating institutions used their own protocols to collect whole blood in K2EDTA tubes. Collaborator samples were shipped for TCRbeta analysis as frozen whole blood, isolated PBMCs, or DNA extracted from either sample type. Concerning this clone itself: No cognate antigen has been identified for it. Qualities for individual bases were not recorded, and no much larger clone is one base off.

The sequence links TRBV5-1 to TRBJ1-2; 7 nucleotides in the junction match TRBD1. Material: peripheral blood. The sequence came from a woman in her seventies with acute or convalescent COVID-19. The sequence in DNA is TGCGCCAGCAGCCCGGTGGGGACAGATGACTATGGCTACACCTTC. It translates as CASSPVGTDDYGYTF.